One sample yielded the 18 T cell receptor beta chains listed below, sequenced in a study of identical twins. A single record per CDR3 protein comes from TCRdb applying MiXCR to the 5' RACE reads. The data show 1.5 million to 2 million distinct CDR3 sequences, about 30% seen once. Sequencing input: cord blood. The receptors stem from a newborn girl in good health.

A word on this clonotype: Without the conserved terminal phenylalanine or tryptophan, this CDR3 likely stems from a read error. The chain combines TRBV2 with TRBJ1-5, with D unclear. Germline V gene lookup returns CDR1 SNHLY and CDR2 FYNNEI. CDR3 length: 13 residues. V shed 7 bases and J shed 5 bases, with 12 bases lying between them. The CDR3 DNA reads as TGTGCCAGCAAAGAGGACTTATATCAGCCCCAGCATGTT. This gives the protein CASKEDLYQPQHV.

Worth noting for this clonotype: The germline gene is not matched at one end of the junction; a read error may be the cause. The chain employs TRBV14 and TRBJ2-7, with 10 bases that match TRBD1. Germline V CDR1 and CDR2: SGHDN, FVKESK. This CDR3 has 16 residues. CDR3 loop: CACSQWGTGESYEQYF. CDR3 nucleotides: TGTGCCTGCAGCCAATGGGGGACAGGGGAGTCTTACGAGCAGTACTTC. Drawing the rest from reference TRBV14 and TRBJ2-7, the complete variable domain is EAGVTQFPSHSVIEKGQTVTLRCDPISGHDNLYWYRRVMGKEIKFLLHFVKESKQDESGMPNNRFLAERTGGTYSTLKVQPAELEDSGVYFCACSQWGTGESYEQYFGPGTRLTVT.

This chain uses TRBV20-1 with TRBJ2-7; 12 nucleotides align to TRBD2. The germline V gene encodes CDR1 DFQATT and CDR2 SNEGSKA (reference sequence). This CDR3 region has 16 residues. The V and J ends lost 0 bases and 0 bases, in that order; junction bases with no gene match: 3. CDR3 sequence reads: CSAREWTSGASYEQYF. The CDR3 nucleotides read TGCAGTGCTAGAGAGTGGACTAGCGGGGCCTCCTACGAGCAGTACTTC.

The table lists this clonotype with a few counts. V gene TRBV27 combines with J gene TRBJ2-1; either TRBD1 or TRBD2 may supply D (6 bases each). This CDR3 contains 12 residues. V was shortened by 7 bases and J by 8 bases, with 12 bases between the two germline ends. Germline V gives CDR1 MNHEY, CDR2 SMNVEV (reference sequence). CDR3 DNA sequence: TGTGCCAGCATAGGGGGGAGCGATGAGCAGTTCTTC. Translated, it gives CASIGGSDEQFF.

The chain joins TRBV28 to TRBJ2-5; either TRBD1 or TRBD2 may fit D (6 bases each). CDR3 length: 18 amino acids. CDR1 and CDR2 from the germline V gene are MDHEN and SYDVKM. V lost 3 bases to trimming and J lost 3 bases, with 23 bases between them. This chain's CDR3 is CASSFGGRTGTPEETQYF. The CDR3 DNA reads TGTGCCAGCAGTTTCGGGGGCCGAACCGGGACCCCAGAAGAGACCCAGTACTTC.

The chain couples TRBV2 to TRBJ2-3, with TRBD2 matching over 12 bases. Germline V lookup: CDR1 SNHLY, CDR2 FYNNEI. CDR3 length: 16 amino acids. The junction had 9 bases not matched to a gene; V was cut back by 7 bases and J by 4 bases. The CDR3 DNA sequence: TGTGCCAGCATCCCAGGACTAGCGGGGCCCCCAGATACGCAGTATTTT. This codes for CASIPGLAGPPDTQYF.

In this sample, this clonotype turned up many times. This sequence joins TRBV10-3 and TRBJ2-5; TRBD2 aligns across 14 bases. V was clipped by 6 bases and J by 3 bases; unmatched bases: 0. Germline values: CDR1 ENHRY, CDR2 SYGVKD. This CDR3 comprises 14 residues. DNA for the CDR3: TGTGCCATCAGGGGACTAGCGGGAGAAGAGACCCAGTACTTC. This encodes CAIRGLAGEETQYF.

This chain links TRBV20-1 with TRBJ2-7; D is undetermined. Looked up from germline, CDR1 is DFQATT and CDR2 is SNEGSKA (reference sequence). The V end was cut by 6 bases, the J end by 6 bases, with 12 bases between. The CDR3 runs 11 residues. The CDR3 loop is CSARKRSEQYF. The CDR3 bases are TGCAGTGCCAGGAAGAGGTCCGAGCAGTACTTC.

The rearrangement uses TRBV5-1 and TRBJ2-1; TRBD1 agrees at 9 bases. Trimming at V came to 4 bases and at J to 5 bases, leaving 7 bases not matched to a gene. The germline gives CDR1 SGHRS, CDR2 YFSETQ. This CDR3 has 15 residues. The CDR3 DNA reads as TGCGCCAGCAGCGCGACAGGGGGAACACACAATGAGCAGTTCTTC. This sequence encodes CASSATGGTHNEQFF.

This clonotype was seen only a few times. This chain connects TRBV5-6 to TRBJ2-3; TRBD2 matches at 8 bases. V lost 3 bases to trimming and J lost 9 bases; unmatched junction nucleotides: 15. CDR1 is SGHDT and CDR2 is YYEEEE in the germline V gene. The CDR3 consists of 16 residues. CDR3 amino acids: CASSWGRSGVRDTQYF. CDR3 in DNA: TGTGCCAGCAGCTGGGGTCGTAGCGGGGTTAGAGACACGCAGTATTTT.

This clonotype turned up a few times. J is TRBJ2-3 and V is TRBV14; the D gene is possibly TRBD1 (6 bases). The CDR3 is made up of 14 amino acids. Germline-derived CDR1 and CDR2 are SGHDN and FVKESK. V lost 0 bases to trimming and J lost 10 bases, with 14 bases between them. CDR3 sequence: CASSQEGAASAQYF. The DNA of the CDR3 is TGTGCCAGCAGCCAAGAGGGGGCCGCCTCAGCGCAGTATTTT.

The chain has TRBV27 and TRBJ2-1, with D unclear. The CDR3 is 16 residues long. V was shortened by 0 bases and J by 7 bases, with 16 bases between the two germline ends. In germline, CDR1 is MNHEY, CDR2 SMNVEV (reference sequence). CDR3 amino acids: CASSLSTRATLNEQFF. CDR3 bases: TGTGCCAGCAGTTTATCCACCCGAGCCACGCTTAATGAGCAGTTCTTC.

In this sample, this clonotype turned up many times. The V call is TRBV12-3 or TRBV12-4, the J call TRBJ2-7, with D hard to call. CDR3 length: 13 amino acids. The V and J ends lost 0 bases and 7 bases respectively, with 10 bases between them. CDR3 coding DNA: TGTGCCAGCAGTTTAGCGTCCTCCTGGGAGCAGTACTTC. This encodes CASSLASSWEQYF.

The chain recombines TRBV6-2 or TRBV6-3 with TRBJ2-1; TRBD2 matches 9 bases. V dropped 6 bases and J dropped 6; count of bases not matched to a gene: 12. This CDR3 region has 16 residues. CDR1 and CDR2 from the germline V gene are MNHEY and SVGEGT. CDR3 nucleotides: TGTGCCAGCAGACCCCGTCTAGCGGGGAAGGGCAATGAGCAGTTCTTC. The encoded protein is CASRPRLAGKGNEQFF.

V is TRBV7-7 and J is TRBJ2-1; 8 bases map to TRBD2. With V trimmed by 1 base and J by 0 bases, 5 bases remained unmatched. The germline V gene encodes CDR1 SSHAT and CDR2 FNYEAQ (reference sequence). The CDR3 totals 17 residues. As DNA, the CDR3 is TGTGCCAGCAGCTTAGGTAGCGGGACTTCCTCCTACAATGAGCAGTTCTTC. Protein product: CASSLGSGTSSYNEQFF.

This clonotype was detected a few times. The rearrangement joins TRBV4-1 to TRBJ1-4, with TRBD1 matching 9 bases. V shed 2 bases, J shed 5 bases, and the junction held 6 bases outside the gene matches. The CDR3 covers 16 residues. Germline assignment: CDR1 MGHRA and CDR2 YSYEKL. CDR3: CASSQRSGTGNEKLFF. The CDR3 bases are TGCGCCAGCAGCCAACGATCCGGGACAGGGAATGAAAAACTGTTTTTT.

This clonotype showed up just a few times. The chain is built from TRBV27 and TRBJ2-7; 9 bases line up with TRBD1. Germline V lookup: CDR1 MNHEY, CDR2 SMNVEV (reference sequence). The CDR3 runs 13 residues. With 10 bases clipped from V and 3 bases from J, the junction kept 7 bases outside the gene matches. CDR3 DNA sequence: TGTGCCATCGGGACAGGGCCCCACTACGAGCAGTACTTC. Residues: CAIGTGPHYEQYF.

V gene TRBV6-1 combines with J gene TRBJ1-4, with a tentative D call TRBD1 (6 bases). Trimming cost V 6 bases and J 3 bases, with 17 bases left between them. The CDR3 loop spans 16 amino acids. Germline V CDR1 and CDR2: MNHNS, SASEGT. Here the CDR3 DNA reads TGTGCCAGCAGACCCATTTTACAGGGTTCTAATGAAAAACTGTTTTTT. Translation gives CASRPILQGSNEKLFF.